This TCR beta chain originates from a study of identical twins. Study conclusions and caveats: Among monozygotic twins, out-of-frame TCR alpha sharing exceeded what models predicted. Partial confounding of zero-insertion analyses by invariant MAIT and iNKT cells was possible. Fewer insertions marked abundant cord blood beta clonotypes; young adult naive trended weakly, memory not at all.

The J segment lost 1 base and the V segment lost 0 bases, leaving 6 bases of the junction unmatched. CDR3 length: 16 amino acids. Germline V gene sequence: CDR1 LGHNA, CDR2 YSLEER. This clonotype was picked up a small number of times. Its target is not known. TCRdb re-called the 5' RACE reads through MiXCR, storing one row per CDR3 protein. The table has some 500,000 distinct CDR3 sequences, about 14% seen once. In addition, the sample was reused for a study of yellow fever vaccine responses in identical twins. That work adds: Reportedly, twins' vaccine T cell responses looked partly convergent and partly personalized.

The chain couples TRBV4-3 to TRBJ2-7; 7 bases agree with TRBD2. The origin of this receptor is a woman aged 18 to 35 in good health. Sequenced: CD4+ T cells sorted from blood. The CDR3 loop is CASSQDALAESYEQYF. In DNA, the CDR3 is TGCGCCAGCAGCCAAGATGCCCTAGCGGAATCCTACGAGCAGTACTTC.